A single sample gave rise to the 27 T cell receptor beta chains below, sequenced in a study of blood T cell repertoires in COVID-19. Sequencing was performed with immunoSEQ multiplex PCR; in TCRdb, only in-frame clones are kept and a portion is missing. The sample has a few hundred thousand clones, approximately 88% seen once. Sequenced sample: PBMCs or T cells enriched from blood (not recorded which). These receptors were collected from a woman aged 40-49 years with acute COVID-19.

In this sample, this clone turned up once. The chain joins TRBV9 to TRBJ2-3; the D is unclear. Trimming stripped 0 bases from V and 7 bases from J, with 9 bases between. Looked up from germline, CDR1 is SGDLS and CDR2 is YYNGEE. The CDR3 contains 13 residues. The CDR3 sequence is CASSVESVNTQYF. CDR3 nucleotide sequence: TGTGCCAGCAGCGTAGAAAGCGTGAATACGCAGTATTTT. The whole variable domain, filled in from reference TRBV9 and TRBJ2-3, reads DSGVTQTPKHLITATGQRVTLRCSPRSGDLSVYWYQQSLDQGLQFLIQYYNGEERAKGNILERFSAQQFPDLHSELNLSSLELGDSALYFCASSVESVNTQYFGPGTRLTVL.

The chain couples TRBV20-1 to TRBJ1-5; 7 bases fit TRBD1. Per germline, CDR1 DFQATT and CDR2 SNEGSKA (reference sequence). The J segment lost 2 bases and the V segment lost 3 bases, leaving 4 bases of the junction unmatched. The CDR3 is 14 amino acids. CDR3 region: CSASSQGGNQPQHF. CDR3 coding DNA: TGCAGTGCTAGTTCGCAGGGGGGCAATCAGCCCCAGCATTTT.

This clone has a handful of counts. The chain employs TRBV1 and TRBJ1-6; the table's TRBD1 call for D was not verified on the DNA. TRBV1 is termed a pseudogene. The CDR3 is 15 residues long. The CDR3 reads CTGGTGGGYNSPLHF. CDR3 coding DNA: TGCACCGGGGGTACAGGGGGCGGCTATAATTCACCCCTCCACTTT.

J is TRBJ2-3 and V is TRBV5-1; D remains ambiguous. V lost 2 bases to trimming and J lost 4 bases, with 11 bases between them. The CDR3 runs to 14 residues. CDR1 is SGHRS, CDR2 YFSETQ, per germline. CDR3 coding DNA: TGCGCCAGCAGCTTATCGGTCGTTGCAGATACGCAGTATTTT. It translates to CASSLSVVADTQYF.

The chain couples TRBV29-1 to TRBJ1-1; 9 bases map to TRBD1. V lost 5 bases to trimming and J lost 2 bases; unmatched junction nucleotides: 15. Germline V CDR1 and CDR2: SQVTM, ANQGSEA. The CDR3 loop spans 17 amino acids. The CDR3 bases are TGCAGCGTTCCCTGGTCCCGGACAGGGGAACTAAACACTGAAGCTTTCTTT. Translation: CSVPWSRTGELNTEAFF.

The J gene is TRBJ1-1, the V gene TRBV4-2; the D gene is possibly TRBD1 (5 bases). CDR1 LGHNA and CDR2 YNFKEQ come from the germline V gene. This CDR3 contains 14 residues. V lost 2 bases and J lost 3, with 10 bases in between. CDR3 loop: CASSQPGWDTEAFF. The CDR3 DNA follows: TGTGCCAGCAGCCAACCAGGGTGGGACACTGAAGCTTTCTTT.

This clone was detected only once. The chain has TRBV6-5 and TRBJ2-1; 14 nucleotides line up with TRBD2. The CDR3 loop spans 15 amino acids. The trim removed 6 bases at V and 4 bases at J, leaving 2 bases unmatched. Germline V gives CDR1 MNHEY, CDR2 SVGAGI. The CDR3 region is CASRRLAGGYNEQFF. DNA of the CDR3: TGTGCCAGCAGGAGACTAGCGGGAGGGTACAATGAGCAGTTCTTC.

This sequence joins TRBV5-1 and TRBJ1-1, with D perhaps TRBD1 (5 bases). Germline loops: CDR1 SGHRS, CDR2 YFSETQ. Between the trimmed V and J ends, which lost 7 bases and 0 bases, there was a span of 13 bases. The CDR3 totals 14 residues. CDR3 bases: TGCGCCAGCGCAGGGCAGACATTGAACACTGAAGCTTTCTTT. This gives the protein CASAGQTLNTEAFF.

The chain joins TRBV19 to TRBJ1-1; D not certain. This CDR3 spans 13 amino acids. Trimming took 2 bases from V and 4 from J, leaving 8 bases between them. Per germline, CDR1 LNHDA and CDR2 SQIVND (reference sequence). The CDR3 region is CASSILGSTEAFF. CDR3 nucleotide sequence: TGTGCCAGTAGTATACTAGGGAGCACTGAAGCTTTCTTT. Looking up the rest from reference TRBV19 and TRBJ1-1 gives the full variable domain: DGGITQSPKYLFRKEGQNVTLSCEQNLNHDAMYWYRQDPGQGLRLIYYSQIVNDFQKGDIAEGYSVSREKKESFPLTVTSAQKNPTAFYLCASSILGSTEAFFGQGTRLTVV.

The rearrangement joins TRBV2 to TRBJ1-2; D is ambiguous. The ends were cut back, 5 bases at V and 1 base at J, with 8 bases in the middle. In germline, CDR1 is SNHLY, CDR2 FYNNEI. The CDR3 totals 13 residues. The CDR3 region has the DNA TGTGCCAGCAGTTCAATGTTTAACTATGGCTACACCTTC. Translated: CASSSMFNYGYTF.

The V gene is TRBV19, the J gene TRBJ1-4; D perhaps matches TRBD1 (6 bases). Trimming pared 10 bases from V and 5 bases from J, leaving 17 bases between. The germline CDR1 and CDR2 sequences are LNHDA and SQIVND (reference sequence). The CDR3 sequence is 14 residues long. DNA of the CDR3: TGTGCCACCAAGGTGGGGGCGGAGAATGAAAAACTGTTTTTT. Residues: CATKVGAENEKLFF. Drawing the rest from reference TRBV19 and TRBJ1-4, the complete variable domain is DGGITQSPKYLFRKEGQNVTLSCEQNLNHDAMYWYRQDPGQGLRLIYYSQIVNDFQKGDIAEGYSVSREKKESFPLTVTSAQKNPTAFYLCATKVGAENEKLFFGSGTQLSVL.

This chain connects TRBV7-2 to TRBJ2-7; 9 positions agree with TRBD1. The junction had 8 bases not matched to a gene; V was cut back by 5 bases and J by 0 bases. The germline V gene has CDR1 SGHTA and CDR2 FQGNSA. The CDR3 has 16 residues. CDR3 bases: TGTGCCAGCAGCCTTCATCCGGGACAGGGCTCCTACGAGCAGTACTTC. It translates to CASSLHPGQGSYEQYF.

This chain links TRBV5-5 with TRBJ1-2, with D tentatively TRBD1 (6 bases). The V end was cut by 1 base, the J end by 4 bases, with 20 bases between. The CDR3 consists of 17 residues. CDR1 SGHKS and CDR2 YYEKEE come from the germline V gene (reference sequence). CDR3 nucleotides: TGTGCCAGCAGCTTGTTGGTGGGACACCGCGGTTCCTATGGCTACACCTTC. Protein sequence: CASSLLVGHRGSYGYTF.

On this clone: An end of the junction differs from the germline gene, which may be a read error. This chain joins TRBV6-2 or TRBV6-3 and TRBJ2-1, with D uncertain. This CDR3 is built from 12 residues. Germline loops: CDR1 MNHEY, CDR2 SVGEGT. CDR3 nucleotide sequence: TGTGCCAGCAGTTATCTACGGAATGAGCGGTTCTTC. Its translation is CASSYLRNERFF.

This clone appeared a single time. Germline and junction disagree at one end, which may indicate a read error. The chain recombines TRBV7-7 with TRBJ2-3; maybe TRBD2 (5 bases). The CDR3 is 14 amino acids. In germline, CDR1 is SSHAT, CDR2 FNYEAQ (reference sequence). CDR3 in amino acids: CASSLAGITDTQYF. The CDR3 DNA reads as TGTGCTAGCAGCTTAGCCGGGATCACAGATACGCAGTATTTT.

The chain uses TRBV6-2 or TRBV6-3 and TRBJ2-3; perhaps TRBD2 as D (6 bases). Germline values: CDR1 MNHEY, CDR2 SVGEGT. This CDR3 region has 17 residues. Deletions cut 4 bases from V and 2 bases from J, with 19 bases between. In DNA form, the CDR3 reads TGTGCCAGCAGTTCTCCAGTCGCGAGGAGGGCCACAGATACGCAGTATTTT. Translating gives CASSSPVARRATDTQYF.

This chain joins TRBV6-5 and TRBJ2-1, with D perhaps TRBD2 (7 bases). The V end was cut by 2 bases, the J end by 4 bases, with 12 bases between. Germline loops: CDR1 MNHEY, CDR2 SVGAGI. The CDR3 is made up of 15 amino acids. This CDR3 is CASSYVGGQYNEQFF. Written as DNA, the CDR3 is TGTGCCAGCAGTTACGTCGGGGGGCAGTACAATGAGCAGTTCTTC.

This chain connects TRBV4-3 to TRBJ1-6; a weak D match, TRBD1 (6 bases). V was trimmed by 0 bases and J by 2 bases, leaving 11 bases between them. CDR3 length equals 17 residues. The germline CDR1 and CDR2 sequences are LGHNA and YSLEER. DNA of the CDR3: TGCGCCAGCAGCCAAGATCAAGGGGGTACCTATAATTCACCCCTCCACTTT. This gives the protein CASSQDQGGTYNSPLHF.

On this clone itself: The same CDR3 is also encoded by other DNA sequences in this sample. This chain joins TRBV5-1 and TRBJ1-2; D gene unclear. This CDR3 contains 14 residues. The V gene lost 3 bases and the J gene lost 2 bases, with 11 bases spanning the gap. From germline, CDR1 is SGHRS and CDR2 YFSETQ. The CDR3 protein is CASSSTGGNYGYTF. The CDR3, as DNA: TGCGCCAGCAGCTCCACCGGAGGGAACTATGGCTACACCTTC. Full variable domain (rest looked up from reference TRBV5-1 and TRBJ1-2): KAGVTQTPRYLIKTRGQQVTLSCSPISGHRSVSWYQQTPGQGLQFLFEYFSETQRNKGNFPGRFSGRQFSNSRSEMNVSTLELGDSALYLCASSSTGGNYGYTFGSGTRLTVV.

The V and J genes are TRBV2 and TRBJ2-4, with D uncertain. CDR1 and CDR2 from the germline V gene are SNHLY and FYNNEI. V was cut by 5 bases and J by 0 bases, with 5 bases left in between. This CDR3 region has 13 residues. This CDR3 is CASSSLAKNIQYF. The CDR3 region has the DNA TGTGCCAGCAGTTCCCTAGCCAAAAACATTCAGTACTTC.

The V gene is TRBV19, the J gene TRBJ1-2; D is uncertain. Trimming took 5 bases from V and 7 from J, leaving 8 bases between them. Germline V gene lookup returns CDR1 LNHDA and CDR2 SQIVND (reference sequence). The CDR3 totals 11 residues. The DNA for the CDR3 is TGTGCCAGTAGTCGCCTCGGTGGCTACACCTTC. This sequence encodes CASSRLGGYTF.

The J gene is TRBJ2-5, the V gene TRBV20-1; 13 bases are shared with TRBD2. This CDR3 spans 16 amino acids. Losses at the gene ends were 3 bases for V and 4 bases for J; bases not matched to a gene: 8. CDR1 is DFQATT, CDR2 SNEGSKA, per germline (reference sequence). The CDR3 DNA is TGCAGTGCTAGTCCACTAGCGGGAGGGCCGTTAGAGACCCAGTACTTC. Protein sequence: CSASPLAGGPLETQYF.

This chain joins TRBV5-1 and TRBJ2-1; D remains ambiguous. CDR1 is SGHRS and CDR2 is YFSETQ in the germline V gene. Between the trimmed V and J ends, which lost 3 bases and 0 bases, there was a span of 4 bases. This CDR3 comprises 13 residues. CDR3 region: CASSSSSYNEQFF. In DNA, the CDR3 is TGCGCCAGCAGCTCTAGCTCCTACAATGAGCAGTTCTTC. Full variable domain (outside the CDR3, taken from reference TRBV5-1 and TRBJ2-1): KAGVTQTPRYLIKTRGQQVTLSCSPISGHRSVSWYQQTPGQGLQFLFEYFSETQRNKGNFPGRFSGRQFSNSRSEMNVSTLELGDSALYLCASSSSSYNEQFFGPGTRLTVL.

This clone was recorded a few times. This sample also contains other DNA sequences that code for the same CDR3. J is TRBJ1-2 and V is TRBV29-1; 10 bases match TRBD1. Unmatched junction bases numbered 10, after V lost 7 bases and J lost 8 bases. CDR1 is SQVTM and CDR2 is ANQGSEA in the germline V gene. The CDR3 loop spans 13 amino acids. The CDR3 region has the DNA TGCAGCGCAACAACTGGGACAGGGGAGGGCTACACCTTC. Its protein is CSATTGTGEGYTF.

The CDR3: CASTKDRAYEQYF. In DNA form, the CDR3 reads TGTGCCAGCACCAAGGACAGGGCCTACGAGCAGTACTTC. This rearrangement joins TRBV5-4 to TRBJ2-7, with TRBD1 matching 8 bases. The germline V gene encodes CDR1 SGHNT and CDR2 YYREEE (reference sequence). V lost 6 bases, J lost 2 bases, and 4 bases stayed unmatched. This CDR3 region has 13 residues.

This clone appeared a single time. This chain uses TRBV19 with TRBJ1-2, with D possibly being TRBD1 (5 bases). CDR3 length equals 13 residues. Germline CDR1 and CDR2: LNHDA and SQIVND (reference sequence). V was clipped by 8 bases and J by 3 bases, with 13 bases between them. This chain's CDR3 is CASAEWGDYGYTF. The CDR3 bases are TGTGCCAGTGCCGAATGGGGGGACTATGGCTACACCTTC.

This clone was counted once. The V call is TRBV5-4, the J call TRBJ2-5, with D tentatively TRBD1 (6 bases). Germline V gene sequence: CDR1 SGHNT, CDR2 YYREEE (reference sequence). The CDR3 runs 15 residues. V was shortened by 3 bases and J by 1 base, with 13 bases between the two germline ends. The CDR3 spells CASSSGQSIQETQYF. The CDR3 coding sequence is TGTGCCAGCAGCTCGGGACAATCGATCCAAGAGACCCAGTACTTC.